This TCR beta chain is drawn from a study of blood T cell repertoires in COVID-19. In the original processing: Reference gene primers were amplified, and this amplification served to estimate nucleated cell counts. This table comes from immunoSEQ multiplex PCR, and its TCRdb copy is limited to in-frame clones, with some not included. V and J calls and clone size are those listed in that table; D and trimming were worked out from the DNA. The sample holds under 140,000 clones; 88% are singletons and the top ten take 3.3%. The CDR3 is made up of 15 amino acids. V was clipped by 4 bases and J by 8 bases; unmatched bases: 10. CDR1 is SGHDN and CDR2 is FVKESK in the germline V gene.

Sequencing used peripheral blood. The sequence was collected from a woman aged 45-60 years with acute or convalescent COVID-19. The genes are TRBV14 and TRBJ1-4; 7 nucleotides line up with TRBD1. The CDR3 sequence: CASSRQTGWEEKLFF. The CDR3 nucleotides read TGTGCCAGCAGCCGACAGACAGGGTGGGAGGAAAAACTGTTTTTT.